This is a list of T cell receptor beta chains from one sample in a study of naive and memory T cell subsets. Using its own MiXCR run on the 5' RACE reads, TCRdb lists one record per CDR3 protein. The sample lists roughly 60,000 distinct CDR3 sequences, 5.5% to 8.5% seen once, with more than 9.5% in the top ten. The receptors here all came from a male donor in good health. Both conserved end residues are part of each CDR3. D genes are given only for firm matches.

v_gene,j_gene,d_gene,CDR3aa
TRBV20-1,TRBJ1-2,NA,CSARDSVPSEGYTF
TRBV29-1,TRBJ2-1,NA,CSVVVGGNEQFF
TRBV29-1,TRBJ2-1,TRBD2,CSVDLLGTSGGEKFF
TRBV6-2/TRBV6-3,TRBJ1-4,TRBD1,CASSNPGQGFENEKLFF
TRBV29-1,TRBJ1-1,NA,CSVAYSFANTEAFF
TRBV10-2,TRBJ2-5,TRBD1,CASSESRTGGETQYF
TRBV19,TRBJ1-4,NA,CASSSLTASHEKLFF
TRBV18,TRBJ2-5,NA,CASSRVGQETQYF
TRBV6-5,TRBJ1-2,NA,CASRTGALGYTF
TRBV20-1,TRBJ2-1,TRBD2,CSATSGGGYNEQFF
TRBV12-3/TRBV12-4,TRBJ2-7,NA,CASSSRDGSYEQYF
TRBV29-1,TRBJ1-1,NA,CSVEGTNTEAFF
TRBV19,TRBJ2-1,TRBD1,CASRNLGTGPYNEQFF
TRBV27,TRBJ2-7,TRBD2,CASSFGGRADEQYF
TRBV7-2,TRBJ2-4,NA,CASSPSTVAKNIQYF
TRBV4-1,TRBJ2-6,NA,CASSQERASGANVLTF
TRBV11-2,TRBJ2-7,NA,CASSLAGFYEQYF
TRBV12-3/TRBV12-4,TRBJ1-4,TRBD1,CASSPQTGGKLFF
TRBV12-3/TRBV12-4,TRBJ2-1,NA,CASSLGLLNEQFF
TRBV6-1,TRBJ2-7,TRBD2,CASVTSGTANYEQYF
TRBV15,TRBJ1-2,TRBD1,CATSREGTGCYTF
TRBV3-1,TRBJ2-2,NA,CASSPLGSRVSTGELFF
TRBV5-1,TRBJ2-7,TRBD1,CASSIRQGTYEQYF
TRBV20-1,TRBJ2-5,TRBD2,CSARVAGAGTQYF
TRBV7-9,TRBJ1-3,NA,CASSLEEGLGGNTIYF
TRBV20-1,TRBJ2-5,TRBD2,CSAKPGSGRGRETQYF
TRBV29-1,TRBJ2-7,NA,CSARTATSYEQYF
TRBV9,TRBJ1-5,TRBD1,CASSRDSIQPQHF
TRBV5-6,TRBJ2-2,TRBD2,CASSSSGGDTGELFF
TRBV13,TRBJ2-6,NA,CASTPFSVRGANVLTF
TRBV6-5,TRBJ2-5,NA,CASRPPGKETQYF
TRBV10-3,TRBJ1-1,NA,CAISLAGTEAFF
TRBV29-1,TRBJ2-6,NA,CSALDGSGANVLTF
TRBV6-1,TRBJ2-3,NA,CASHYLQGTDTQYF
TRBV29-1,TRBJ2-1,TRBD2,CSGGERGLYNEQFF
TRBV14,TRBJ1-2,NA,CASSQDNPFNYGYTF
TRBV4-1,TRBJ2-2,NA,CASSQAATVVGGSGELFF
TRBV2,TRBJ1-5,NA,CASSEAPRGQPQHF